This TCR beta chain was sequenced for a study of cytomegalovirus exposure and HLA in healthy donors. Regarding the study as a whole: Specificity of three CMV-associated chains for CMV antigens was verified in vitro. High specificity and sensitivity for cytomegalovirus status were reported for the classifier. 16,951 TCR beta sequences were associated with HLA alleles at 0.05 false discovery rate in a later analysis. Reports state that TCR beta sequences accurately predicted most subjects' HLA-A and HLA-B alleles.

To note about this clone: Its antigen is currently unknown.

This PCR relied on a set of 60 Vbeta primers and 13 Jbeta primers. Assay used: immunoSEQ multiplex PCR; TCRdb lists only in-frame clones, some missing. The sample has some 33,000 clones, more than 60% seen once. Sequencing used PBMCs. The receptor comes from a man in his fifties in good health and CMV-seropositive.

CDR3 residues: CASSPGSNSPLHF. CDR3 sequence (DNA): TGTGCCAGCAGCCCCGGGTCCAATTCACCCCTCCACTTT. This chain joins TRBV6-6 and TRBJ1-6; D gene uncertain. This CDR3 contains 13 residues. V dropped 6 bases and J dropped 7 bases, with 10 bases sitting between them. The germline V gene has CDR1 MNHNY and CDR2 SVGAGI (reference sequence).